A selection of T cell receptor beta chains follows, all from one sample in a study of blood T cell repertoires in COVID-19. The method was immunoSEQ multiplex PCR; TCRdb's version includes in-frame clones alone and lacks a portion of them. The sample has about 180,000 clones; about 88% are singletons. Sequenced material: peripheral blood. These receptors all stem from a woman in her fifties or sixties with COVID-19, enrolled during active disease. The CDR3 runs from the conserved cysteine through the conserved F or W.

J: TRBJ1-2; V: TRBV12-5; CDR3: CASGAPVSGYTF
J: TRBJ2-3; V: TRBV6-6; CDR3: CASRRGRGTDTQYF
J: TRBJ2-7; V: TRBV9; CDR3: CASSTETAYEQYF
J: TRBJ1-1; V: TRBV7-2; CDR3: CASSFGGTNTEAFF
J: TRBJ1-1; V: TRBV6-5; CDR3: CASSYSTGEAFF
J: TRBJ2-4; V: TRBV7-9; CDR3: CASSPGQGIAKNIQYF
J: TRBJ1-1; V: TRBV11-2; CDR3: CASSLNESPVSTEAFF
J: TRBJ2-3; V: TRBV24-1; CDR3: CATRDQVTDTQYF
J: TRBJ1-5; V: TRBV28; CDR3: CASSLSGGYYSNQPQHF
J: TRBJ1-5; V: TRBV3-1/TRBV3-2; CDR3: CASSPHGGQGGNQPQHF
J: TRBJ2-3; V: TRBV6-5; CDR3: CATPDRGRSDTQYF
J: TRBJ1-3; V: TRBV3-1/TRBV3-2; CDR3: CASSQDSGAGNTIYF
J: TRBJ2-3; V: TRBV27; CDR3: CASRFLAGGETDTQYF
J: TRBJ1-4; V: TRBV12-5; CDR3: CASGLVLGQGNEKLFF
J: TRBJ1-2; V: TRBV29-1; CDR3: CSVNLGDSLFGYTF
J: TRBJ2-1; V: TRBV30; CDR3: CACSTGQGPYNEQFF
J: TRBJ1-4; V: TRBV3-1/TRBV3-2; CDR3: CASSQEAGLGEKLFF
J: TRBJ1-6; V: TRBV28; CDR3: CASSPDRDSPLHF
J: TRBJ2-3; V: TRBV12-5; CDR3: CASGLVTGGTDTQYF
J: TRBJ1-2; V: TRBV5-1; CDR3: CASSRGFDGYTF
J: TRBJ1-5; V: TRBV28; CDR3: CASSLVRGVEGPQHF
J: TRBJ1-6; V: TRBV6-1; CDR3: CASSESGLSSSYNSPLHF
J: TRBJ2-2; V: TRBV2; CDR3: CASRGTSVGVNGELFF
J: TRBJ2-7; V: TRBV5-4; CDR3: CASSRDTATYEQYF
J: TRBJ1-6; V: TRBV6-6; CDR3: CASSGGTYNSPLHF
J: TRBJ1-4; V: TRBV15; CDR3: CATSRDHGGNEKLFF
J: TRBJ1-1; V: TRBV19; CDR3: CATRGGATEAFF
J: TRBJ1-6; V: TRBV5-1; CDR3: CASSLAGTPYNSPLHF
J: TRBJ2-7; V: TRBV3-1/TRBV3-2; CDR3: CASSPGTGTGSEQYF
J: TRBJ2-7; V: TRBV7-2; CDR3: CASSSTGGYEQYF
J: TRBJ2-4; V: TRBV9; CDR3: CASSPRGTGSKNIQYF
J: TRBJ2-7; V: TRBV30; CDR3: CAWRETYEQYF
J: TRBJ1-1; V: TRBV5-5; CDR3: CASSPRTGNTEAFF
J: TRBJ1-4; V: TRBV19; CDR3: CASSIQFLNEKLFF
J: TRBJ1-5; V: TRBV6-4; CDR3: CASSPFGGKGNQPQHF
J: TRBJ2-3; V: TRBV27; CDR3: CASSLGWGREDTDTQYF
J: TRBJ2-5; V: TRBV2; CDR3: CASRARLAGAGETQYF
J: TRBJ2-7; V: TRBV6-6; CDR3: CASRYDNYYEQYF
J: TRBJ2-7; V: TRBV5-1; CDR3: CASTAKGSGGLSYEQYF
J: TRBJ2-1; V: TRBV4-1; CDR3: CASSQAQLAGGRNEQFF
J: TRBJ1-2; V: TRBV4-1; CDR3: CASRPPGGPTNYGYTF
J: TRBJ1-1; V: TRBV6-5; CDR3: CASSYSGRNTEAFF
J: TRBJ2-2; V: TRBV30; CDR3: CAWSVGLALNTGELFF
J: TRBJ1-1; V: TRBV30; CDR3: CAWASPTGLNTEAFF
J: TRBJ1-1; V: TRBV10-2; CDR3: CASSENRYTEAFF
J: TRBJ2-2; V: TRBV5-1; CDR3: CASSLYQGDAGELFF
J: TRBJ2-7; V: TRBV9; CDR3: CASHPRCEQYF
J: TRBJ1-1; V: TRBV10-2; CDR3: CASSDPGQGATEAFF
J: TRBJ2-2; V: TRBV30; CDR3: CAWMRTGNTGELFF
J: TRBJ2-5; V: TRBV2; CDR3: CASSLGLRETQYF
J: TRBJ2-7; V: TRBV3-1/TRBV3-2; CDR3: CASSHSGSGGYEQYF
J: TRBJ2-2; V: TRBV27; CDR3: CASSFNRAAGELFF
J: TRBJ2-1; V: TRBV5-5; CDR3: CASGRDHAYNEQFF
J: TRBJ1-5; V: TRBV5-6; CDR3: CASSLSGGLVQPQHF
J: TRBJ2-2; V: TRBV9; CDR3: CASSHWDRSMDTGELFF
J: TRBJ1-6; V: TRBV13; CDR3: CASSLRTGMQSPLHF
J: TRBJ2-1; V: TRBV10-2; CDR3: CASSELRREQFF
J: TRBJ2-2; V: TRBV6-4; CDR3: CASSDTDRIGELFF
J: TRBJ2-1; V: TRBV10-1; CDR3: CASSGGSVEQFF